The entry below describes one T cell receptor (beta chain). Trimming took off 6 bases at V and 4 bases at J, with 13 bases between the two ends. The length of the CDR3 is 14 residues. Germline CDR1 reads MNHEY; CDR2 reads SVGEGT. The data stem from a study of blood T cell repertoires in COVID-19. In the original processing: It was from reference gene primer amplification that nucleated cell counts were estimated. Profiled with immunoSEQ multiplex PCR; TCRdb holds only in-frame clones, not every one. V and J calls and clone size are as listed in that table; D and trimming were resolved from the DNA. This sample has 70,000 to 100,000 clones, with 60% to 80% found just once.

Sequenced material: peripheral blood. The sequence was obtained from a woman aged 45 to 65 with acute or convalescent COVID-19. The rearrangement joins TRBV6-2 or TRBV6-3 to TRBJ1-5, with D perhaps matching TRBD1 (5 bases). In nucleotides, the CDR3 is TGTGCCAGCAGATACGGGGCGTATAATCAGCCCCAGCATTTT. It yields the protein CASRYGAYNQPQHF.